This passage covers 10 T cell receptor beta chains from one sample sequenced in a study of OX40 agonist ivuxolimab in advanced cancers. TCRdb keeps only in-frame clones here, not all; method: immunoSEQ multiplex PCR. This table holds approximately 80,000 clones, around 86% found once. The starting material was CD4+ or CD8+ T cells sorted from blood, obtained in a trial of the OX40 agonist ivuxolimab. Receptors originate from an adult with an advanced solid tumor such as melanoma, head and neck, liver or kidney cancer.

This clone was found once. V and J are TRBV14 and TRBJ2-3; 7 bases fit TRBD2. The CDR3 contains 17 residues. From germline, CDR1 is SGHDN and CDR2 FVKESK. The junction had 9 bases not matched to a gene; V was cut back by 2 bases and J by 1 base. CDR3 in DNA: TGTGCCAGCAGCCAACCACTAGCGAGTTGGGGCACAGATACGCAGTATTTT. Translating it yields CASSQPLASWGTDTQYF. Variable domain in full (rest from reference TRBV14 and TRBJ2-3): EAGVTQFPSHSVIEKGQTVTLRCDPISGHDNLYWYRRVMGKEIKFLLHFVKESKQDESGMPNNRFLAERTGGTYSTLKVQPAELEDSGVYFCASSQPLASWGTDTQYFGPGTRLTVL.

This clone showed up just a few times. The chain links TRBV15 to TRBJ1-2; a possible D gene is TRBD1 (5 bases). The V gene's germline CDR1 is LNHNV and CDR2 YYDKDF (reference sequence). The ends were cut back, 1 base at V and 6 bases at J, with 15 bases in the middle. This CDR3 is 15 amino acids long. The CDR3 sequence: CATSRVSRDENGYTF. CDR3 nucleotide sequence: TGTGCCACCAGCAGAGTGTCCAGGGACGAGAATGGCTACACCTTC.

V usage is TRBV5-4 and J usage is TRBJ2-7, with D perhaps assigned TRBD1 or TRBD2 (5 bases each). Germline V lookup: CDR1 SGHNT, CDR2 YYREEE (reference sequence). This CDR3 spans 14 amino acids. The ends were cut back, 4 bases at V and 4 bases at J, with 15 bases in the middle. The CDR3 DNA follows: TGTGCCAGCAGCCCGGGACGGGGTGGATACGAGCAGTACTTC. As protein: CASSPGRGGYEQYF.

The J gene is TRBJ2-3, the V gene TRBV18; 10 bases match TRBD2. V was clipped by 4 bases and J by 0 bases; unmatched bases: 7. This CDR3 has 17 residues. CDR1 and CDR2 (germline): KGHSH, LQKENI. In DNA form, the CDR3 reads TGTGCCAGCTCACAAACCGGGACTAGCGTCAGCACAGATACGCAGTATTTT. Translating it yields CASSQTGTSVSTDTQYF. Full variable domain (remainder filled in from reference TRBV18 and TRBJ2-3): NAGVMQNPRHLVRRRGQEARLRCSPMKGHSHVYWYRQLPEEGLKFMVYLQKENIIDESGMPKERFSAEFPKEGPSILRIQQVVRGDSAAYFCASSQTGTSVSTDTQYFGPGTRLTVL.

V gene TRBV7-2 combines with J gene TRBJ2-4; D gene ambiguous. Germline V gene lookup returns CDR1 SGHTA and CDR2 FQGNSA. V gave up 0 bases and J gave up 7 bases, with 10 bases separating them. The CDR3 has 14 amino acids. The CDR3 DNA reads TGTGCCAGCAGCTTAGCAATGGCCGGTAACATTCAGTACTTC. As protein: CASSLAMAGNIQYF.

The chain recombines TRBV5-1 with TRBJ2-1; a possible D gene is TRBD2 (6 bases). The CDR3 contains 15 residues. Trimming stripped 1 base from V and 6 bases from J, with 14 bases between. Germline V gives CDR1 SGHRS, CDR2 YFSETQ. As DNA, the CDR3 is TGCGCCAGCAGCTTGCAAGCGGGCTCCCCCAATGAGCAGTTCTTC. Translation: CASSLQAGSPNEQFF.

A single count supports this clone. The CDR3 nucleotides read TGTGCCAGCAGTCGTCTTCAGGCAGGGGCCAACGTCCTGACTTTC. Translating it yields CASSRLQAGANVLTF. The chain carries TRBV6-5 and TRBJ2-6; D not certain. The CDR3 extends over 15 amino acids. Trimming shortened V by 5 bases and J by 4 bases, and 12 bases separated the two germline ends. Germline values: CDR1 MNHEY, CDR2 SVGAGI.

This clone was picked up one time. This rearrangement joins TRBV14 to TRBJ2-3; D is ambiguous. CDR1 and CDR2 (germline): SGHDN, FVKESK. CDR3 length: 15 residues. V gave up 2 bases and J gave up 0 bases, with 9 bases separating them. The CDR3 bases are TGTGCCAGCAGCCAACGTCGGATAAGCACAGATACGCAGTATTTT. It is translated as CASSQRRISTDTQYF.

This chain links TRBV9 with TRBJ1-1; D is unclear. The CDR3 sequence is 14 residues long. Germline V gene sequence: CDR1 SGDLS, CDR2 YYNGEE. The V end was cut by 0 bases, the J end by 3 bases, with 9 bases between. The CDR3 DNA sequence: TGTGCCAGCAGCGTAGGCCTTCCATACACTGAAGCTTTCTTT. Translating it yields CASSVGLPYTEAFF.

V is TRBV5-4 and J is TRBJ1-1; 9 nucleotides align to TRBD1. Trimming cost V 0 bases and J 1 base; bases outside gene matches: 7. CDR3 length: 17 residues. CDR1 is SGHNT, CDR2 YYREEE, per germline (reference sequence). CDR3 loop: CASSLGGTGYQNTEAFF. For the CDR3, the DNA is TGTGCCAGCAGCTTGGGGGGGACAGGGTACCAGAACACTGAAGCTTTCTTT.